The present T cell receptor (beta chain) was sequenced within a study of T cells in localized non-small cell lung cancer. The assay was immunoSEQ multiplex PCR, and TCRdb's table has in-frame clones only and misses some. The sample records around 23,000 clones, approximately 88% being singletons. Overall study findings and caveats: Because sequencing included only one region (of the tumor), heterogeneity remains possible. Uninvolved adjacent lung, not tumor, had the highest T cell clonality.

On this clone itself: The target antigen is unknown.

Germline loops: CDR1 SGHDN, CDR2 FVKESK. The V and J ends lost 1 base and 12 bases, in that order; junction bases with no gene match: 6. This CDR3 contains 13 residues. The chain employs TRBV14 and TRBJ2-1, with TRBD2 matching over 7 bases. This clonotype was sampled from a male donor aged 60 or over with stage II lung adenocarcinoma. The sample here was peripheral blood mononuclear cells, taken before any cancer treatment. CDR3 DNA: TGTGCCAGCAGCCAAGTCTGGGGCGGGGGGCAGTTCTTC. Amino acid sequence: CASSQVWGGGQFF.